This TCR beta chain was identified in a study of naive and memory T cell subsets. Two oligonucleotides, mixed equimolar, formed the beta constant-region primer covering TRBC1 and TRBC2. TCRdb re-analysed the UMI-ligation and nested PCR reads in MiXCR, keeping a single row per CDR3 protein. The table has tens of thousands of distinct CDR3 sequences, approximately 14% seen once; the top ten hold around 0.99%. The V end lost 4 bases, the J end lost 1 base, and 8 bases lay between the germline ends. The V gene's germline CDR1 is ENHRY and CDR2 SYGVKD. The CDR3 spans 13 residues. This receptor was identified in a human donor in good health. The sample was central memory CD4+ T cells from blood. The V call is TRBV10-3, the J call TRBJ2-7; D not resolved. CDR3: CAISAGGSYEQYF. The CDR3 DNA follows: TGTGCCATCAGTGCGGGCGGATCCTACGAGCAGTACTTC.